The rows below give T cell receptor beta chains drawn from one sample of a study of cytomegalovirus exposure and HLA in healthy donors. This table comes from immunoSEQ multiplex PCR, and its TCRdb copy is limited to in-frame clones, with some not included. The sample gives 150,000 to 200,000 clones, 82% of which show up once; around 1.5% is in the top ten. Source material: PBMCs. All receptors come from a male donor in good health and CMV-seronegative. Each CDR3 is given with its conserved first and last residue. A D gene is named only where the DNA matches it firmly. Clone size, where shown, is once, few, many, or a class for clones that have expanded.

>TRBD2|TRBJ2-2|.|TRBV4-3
CASSRHTSGSGTGELFF
TGCGCCAGCAGCCGGCACACTAGCGGGAGTGGAACCGGGGAGCTGTTTTTT
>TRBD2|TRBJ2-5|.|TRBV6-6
CASTHGVAGLQETQYF
TGTGCCAGCACCCACGGGGTAGCGGGACTACAAGAGACCCAGTACTTC
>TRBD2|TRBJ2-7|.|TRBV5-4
CASSLASGSYEQYF
TGTGCCAGCAGCTTGGCTAGCGGCTCCTACGAGCAGTACTTC
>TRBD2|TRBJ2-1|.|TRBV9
CASSVAMGSGGFYNEQFF
TGTGCCAGCAGCGTAGCAATGGGTAGCGGGGGGTTCTACAATGAGCAGTTCTTC
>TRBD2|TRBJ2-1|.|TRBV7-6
CASSVLAKDYNEQFF
TGTGCCAGCAGCGTACTAGCGAAGGACTACAATGAGCAGTTCTTC
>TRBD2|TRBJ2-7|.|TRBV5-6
CASSLAPSGGYEQYF
TGTGCCAGCAGCTTGGCCCCTAGCGGTGGTTACGAGCAGTACTTC
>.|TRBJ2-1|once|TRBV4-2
CASSQDGREDEQFF
TGTGCCAGCAGCCAAGATGGCAGGGAGGATGAGCAGTTCTTC
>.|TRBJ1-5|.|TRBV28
CASSFSGGVQPQHF
TGTGCCAGCAGTTTCTCGGGGGGCGTTCAGCCCCAGCATTTT
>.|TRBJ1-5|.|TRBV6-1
CASSDRDKTNQPQHF
TGTGCCAGCAGTGACAGGGACAAGACAAATCAGCCCCAGCATTTT
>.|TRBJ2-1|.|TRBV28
CASGGEQFF
TGTGCCAGCGGAGGAGAGCAGTTCTTC
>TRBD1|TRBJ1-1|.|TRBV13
CASSAAAGQGLAFF
TGTGCCAGCAGCGCGGCAGCGGGACAGGGGTTGGCTTTCTTT
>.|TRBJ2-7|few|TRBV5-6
CASSFLDIRSYEQYF
TGTGCCAGCAGCTTCTTGGACATACGCTCCTACGAGCAGTACTTC
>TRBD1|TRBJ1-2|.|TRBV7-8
CASSPGLGQALNYGYTF
TGTGCCAGCAGCCCCGGGCTCGGACAGGCCCTTAACTATGGCTACACCTTC
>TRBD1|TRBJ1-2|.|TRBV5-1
CASRPTGVPIDYGYTF
TGCGCCAGCAGGCCGACAGGGGTCCCTATTGACTATGGCTACACCTTC
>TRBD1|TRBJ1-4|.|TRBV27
CASSTTGLTNEKLFF
TGTGCCAGCAGTACGACAGGGTTAACTAATGAAAAACTGTTTTTT
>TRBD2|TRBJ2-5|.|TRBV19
CASSITVGGRASETQYF
TGTGCCAGTAGTATTACCGTGGGAGGGAGGGCCTCAGAGACCCAGTACTTC
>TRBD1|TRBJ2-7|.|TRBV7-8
CASSLVQGAGEQYF
TGTGCCAGCAGCTTAGTACAGGGGGCTGGGGAGCAGTACTTC
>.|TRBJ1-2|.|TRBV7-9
CASGTLGVGGYTF
TGTGCCAGTGGAACGCTAGGGGTAGGAGGCTACACCTTC
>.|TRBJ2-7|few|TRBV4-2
CASSQGGAREQYF
TGTGCCAGCAGCCAAGGGGGCGCGCGGGAGCAGTACTTC
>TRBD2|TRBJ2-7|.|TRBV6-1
CASSEARLAGEKQYF
TGTGCCAGCAGTGAAGCGCGGCTAGCGGGGGAAAAGCAGTACTTC
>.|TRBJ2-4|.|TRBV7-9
CSSSSQGVGLKNIQYF
TGTTCCAGCAGCTCTCAAGGGGTGGGCCTAAAAAACATTCAGTACTTC
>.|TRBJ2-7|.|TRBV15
CATSRVGQGGYYEQYF
TGTGCCACCAGCAGAGTTGGTCAGGGTGGTTACTACGAGCAGTACTTC
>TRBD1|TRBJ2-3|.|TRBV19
CASSRQGGLLDTQYF
TGTGCCAGTAGTAGACAGGGGGGGCTCCTAGATACGCAGTATTTT
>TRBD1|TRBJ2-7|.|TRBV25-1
CASSDPGQGFWEQYF
TGTGCCAGCAGTGACCCAGGACAGGGATTTTGGGAGCAGTACTTC
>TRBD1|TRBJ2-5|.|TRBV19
CASKRSGTGGQETQYF
TGTGCCAGCAAAAGGTCCGGGACAGGGGGCCAAGAGACCCAGTACTTC
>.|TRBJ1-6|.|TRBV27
CASRPRWGDNSPLHF
TGTGCCAGCAGACCTAGGTGGGGCGATAATTCACCCCTCCACTTT
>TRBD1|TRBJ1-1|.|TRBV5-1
CASSSRQGINTEAFF
TGCGCCAGCAGCTCAAGACAGGGGATAAACACTGAAGCTTTCTTT
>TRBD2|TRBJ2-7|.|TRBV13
CASSSRLALTYEQYF
TGTGCCAGCAGCTCTAGACTAGCGCTGACCTACGAGCAGTACTTC